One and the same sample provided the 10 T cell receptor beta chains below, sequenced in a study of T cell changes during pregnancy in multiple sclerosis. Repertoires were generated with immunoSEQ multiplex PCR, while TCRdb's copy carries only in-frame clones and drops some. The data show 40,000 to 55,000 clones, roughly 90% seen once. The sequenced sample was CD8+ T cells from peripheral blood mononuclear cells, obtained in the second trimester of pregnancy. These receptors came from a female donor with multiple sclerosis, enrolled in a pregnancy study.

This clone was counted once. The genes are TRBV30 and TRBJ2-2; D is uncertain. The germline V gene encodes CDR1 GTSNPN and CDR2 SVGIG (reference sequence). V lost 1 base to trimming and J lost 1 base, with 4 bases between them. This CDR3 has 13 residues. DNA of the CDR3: TGTGCCTGGAGTGCAGAGAACACCGGGGAGCTGTTTTTT. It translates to CAWSAENTGELFF.

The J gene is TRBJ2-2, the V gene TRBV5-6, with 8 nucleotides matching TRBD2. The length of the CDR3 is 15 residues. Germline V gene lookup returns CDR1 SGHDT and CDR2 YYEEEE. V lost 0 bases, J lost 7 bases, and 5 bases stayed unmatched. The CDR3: CASSLATGGSGELFF. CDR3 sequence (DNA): TGTGCCAGCAGCTTGGCGACGGGGGGGAGCGGGGAGCTGTTTTTT.

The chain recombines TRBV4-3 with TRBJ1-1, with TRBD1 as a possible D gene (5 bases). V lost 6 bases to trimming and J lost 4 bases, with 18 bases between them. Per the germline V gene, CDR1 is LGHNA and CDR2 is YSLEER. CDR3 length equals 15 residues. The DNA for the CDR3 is TGCGCCAGCAGAACGATTGCCCGGGGGGGCACTGAAGCTTTCTTT. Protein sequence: CASRTIARGGTEAFF.

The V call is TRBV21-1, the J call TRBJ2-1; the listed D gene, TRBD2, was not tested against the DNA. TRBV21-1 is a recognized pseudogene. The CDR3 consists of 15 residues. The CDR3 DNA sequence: TGTGCCAGCAGCAAACGGAGCGGGGGGTTAAATGAGCAGTTCTTC. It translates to CASSKRSGGLNEQFF.

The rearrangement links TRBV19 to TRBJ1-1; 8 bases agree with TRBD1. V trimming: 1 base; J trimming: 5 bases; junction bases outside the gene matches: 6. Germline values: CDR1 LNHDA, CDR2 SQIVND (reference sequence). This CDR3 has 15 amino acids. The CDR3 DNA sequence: TGTGCCAGTAGTATAGTAGCAGGGGGCATAACTGAAGCTTTCTTT. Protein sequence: CASSIVAGGITEAFF.

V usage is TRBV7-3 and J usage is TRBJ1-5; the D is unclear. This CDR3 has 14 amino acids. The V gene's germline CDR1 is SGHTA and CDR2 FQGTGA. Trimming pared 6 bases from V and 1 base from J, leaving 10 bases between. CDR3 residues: CASRSGKSNQPQHF. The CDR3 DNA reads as TGTGCCAGCAGGTCCGGGAAGAGCAATCAGCCCCAGCATTTT.

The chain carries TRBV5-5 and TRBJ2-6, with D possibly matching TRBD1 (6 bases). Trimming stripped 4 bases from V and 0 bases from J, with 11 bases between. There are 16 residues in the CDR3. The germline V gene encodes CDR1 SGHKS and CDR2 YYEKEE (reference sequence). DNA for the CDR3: TGTGCCAGCAGCCAAGGGGGTCCCTCTGGGGCCAACGTCCTGACTTTC. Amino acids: CASSQGGPSGANVLTF.

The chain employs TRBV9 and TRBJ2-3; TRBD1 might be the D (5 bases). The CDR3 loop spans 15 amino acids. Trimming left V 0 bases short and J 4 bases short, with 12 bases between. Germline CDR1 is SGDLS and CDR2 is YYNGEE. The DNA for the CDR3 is TGTGCCAGCAGCGTAGATATGGGGCGTGCAGATACGCAGTATTTT. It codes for CASSVDMGRADTQYF.

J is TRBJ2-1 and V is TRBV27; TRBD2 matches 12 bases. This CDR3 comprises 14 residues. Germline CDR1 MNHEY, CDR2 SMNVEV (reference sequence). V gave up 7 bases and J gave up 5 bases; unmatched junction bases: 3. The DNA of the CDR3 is TGTGCCAGCACTAGCGGGGGGGCCAACAATGAGCAGTTCTTC. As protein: CASTSGGANNEQFF.

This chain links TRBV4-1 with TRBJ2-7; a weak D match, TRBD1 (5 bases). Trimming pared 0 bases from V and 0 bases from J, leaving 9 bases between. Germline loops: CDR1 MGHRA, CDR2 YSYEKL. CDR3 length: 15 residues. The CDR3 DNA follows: TGCGCCAGCAGCCAAGAGACAGCCGCCTCCTACGAGCAGTACTTC. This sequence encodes CASSQETAASYEQYF.